This note documents a single TCR beta chain sequence. The authors reverse transcribed all of the isolated RNA, so sequencing captured expressed TCRB transcripts. The table came from immunoSEQ multiplex PCR; TCRdb's copy has only in-frame clones and leaves some out. The profile covers a few hundred thousand clones, with roughly a tenth appearing a single time and 1% to 1.5% taken by the ten largest. This specimen belongs to a study of beta chain features in type 1 diabetes. Trimming removed 1 base at V and 2 bases at J, with 8 bases between. The CDR3 sequence is 14 residues long. Looked up from germline, CDR1 is MGHDK and CDR2 is SYGVNS.

The source of this sequence is a man aged 18 to 35 in good health. The chain uses TRBV25-1 and TRBJ2-5; TRBD1 or TRBD2 may be the D gene (5 bases each). Sequencing was performed on central memory CD4+ T cells from blood. The CDR3 sequence is CASSEWDGQETQYF. The CDR3 bases are TGTGCCAGCAGTGAATGGGACGGTCAAGAGACCCAGTACTTC.